These T cell receptor beta chains were read from a single sample in a study of blood T cell repertoires in COVID-19. Profiling relied on immunoSEQ multiplex PCR, and the TCRdb table lists in-frame clones only, not all of them. The sample holds 170,000 or so clones, about 90% seen once. The sequenced material came from PBMCs or T cells enriched from blood (not recorded which). These receptors were obtained from a woman aged 50 to 60 who had recovered from COVID-19. The CDR3 runs from the conserved cysteine through the conserved F or W. The D gene is left open where the match is weak. The listing skips clone size in some rows; elsewhere it reads once, few, many or a size class.

CDR3 protein: CASSSPLLAGGPKIQRELFF; CDR3 DNA: TGTGCCAGCAGTTCCCCCCTGCTAGCGGGAGGGCCTAAGATTCAGAGGGAGCTGTTTTTT; clone size: .; V gene: TRBV27; J gene: TRBJ2-2; D gene: TRBD2
CDR3 protein: CASSLGDRGRDTQYF; CDR3 DNA: TGCGCCAGCAGCTTGGGGGACAGGGGGCGAGATACGCAGTATTTT; clone size: .; V gene: TRBV5-1; J gene: TRBJ2-3; D gene: TRBD1
CDR3 protein: CASGPGTGGYNEQFF; CDR3 DNA: TGTGCCAGCGGTCCCGGGACAGGGGGCTACAATGAGCAGTTCTTC; clone size: .; V gene: TRBV28; J gene: TRBJ2-1; D gene: TRBD1
CDR3 protein: CASSAAVWGESTEAFF; CDR3 DNA: TGTGCCAGCAGCGCCGCAGTATGGGGGGAGAGCACTGAAGCTTTCTTT; clone size: .; V gene: TRBV5-6; J gene: TRBJ1-1; D gene: .
CDR3 protein: CASSRPAGQSYEQYF; CDR3 DNA: TGTGCCAGCAGCCGCCCCGCGGGACAGTCCTACGAGCAGTACTTC; clone size: .; V gene: TRBV28; J gene: TRBJ2-7; D gene: .
CDR3 protein: CASNRDREETQYF; CDR3 DNA: TGTGCCAGCAACAGAGACAGGGAAGAGACCCAGTACTTC; clone size: .; V gene: TRBV5-4; J gene: TRBJ2-5; D gene: TRBD1
CDR3 protein: CAISEGGWNSPLHF; CDR3 DNA: TGTGCCATCAGTGAGGGGGGGTGGAATTCACCCCTCCACTTT; clone size: .; V gene: TRBV10-3; J gene: TRBJ1-6; D gene: .
CDR3 protein: CASSVTTNTEAFF; CDR3 DNA: TGTGCCAGCAGCGTGACTACAAACACTGAAGCTTTCTTT; clone size: .; V gene: TRBV12-3/TRBV12-4; J gene: TRBJ1-1; D gene: .
CDR3 protein: CASSEYRGGTNEKLFF; CDR3 DNA: TGTGCCAGCAGTGAATATAGAGGGGGAACTAATGAAAAACTGTTTTTT; clone size: few; V gene: TRBV25-1; J gene: TRBJ1-4; D gene: .
CDR3 protein: CASSSDTSYGYTF; CDR3 DNA: TGTGCCAGCAGTTCGGACACAAGCTATGGCTACACCTTC; clone size: .; V gene: TRBV28; J gene: TRBJ1-2; D gene: .
CDR3 protein: CASSLDPSGSYNEQFF; CDR3 DNA: TGCGCCAGCAGCTTGGATCCTAGCGGGAGCTACAATGAGCAGTTCTTC; clone size: .; V gene: TRBV5-1; J gene: TRBJ2-1; D gene: TRBD2
CDR3 protein: CASSPGSLNQPQHF; CDR3 DNA: TGTGCCAGCAGCCCAGGATCCTTAAATCAGCCCCAGCATTTT; clone size: .; V gene: TRBV27; J gene: TRBJ1-5; D gene: .
CDR3 protein: CASSPSRTANEQFF; CDR3 DNA: TGTGCCAGCAGCCCCTCACGGACAGCAAATGAGCAGTTCTTC; clone size: .; V gene: TRBV7-2; J gene: TRBJ2-1; D gene: .
CDR3 protein: CASRFGGGDNSPLHF; CDR3 DNA: TGTGCCAGCAGGTTTGGAGGTGGAGATAATTCACCCCTCCACTTT; clone size: .; V gene: TRBV7-2; J gene: TRBJ1-6; D gene: .
CDR3 protein: CASGFEQGTDEQFF; CDR3 DNA: TGTGCTAGTGGTTTCGAACAGGGTACGGATGAGCAGTTCTTC; clone size: once; V gene: TRBV12-5; J gene: TRBJ2-1; D gene: .
CDR3 protein: CASSKGATGNTIYF; CDR3 DNA: TGTGCCAGCAGCAAAGGGGCCACCGGAAACACCATATATTTT; clone size: .; V gene: TRBV3-1/TRBV3-2; J gene: TRBJ1-3; D gene: .
CDR3 protein: CASSHSGRDNEQFF; CDR3 DNA: TGTGCCAGCAGCCATAGCGGGAGGGACAATGAGCAGTTCTTC; clone size: .; V gene: TRBV3-1/TRBV3-2; J gene: TRBJ2-1; D gene: TRBD2
CDR3 protein: CAISERGGTDSTDTQYF; CDR3 DNA: TGTGCCATCAGTGAACGAGGGGGAACCGATAGCACAGATACGCAGTATTTT; clone size: .; V gene: TRBV10-3; J gene: TRBJ2-3; D gene: .
CDR3 protein: CASTREGRGNEQFF; CDR3 DNA: TGTGCCAGCACCCGAGAGGGCCGGGGCAATGAGCAGTTCTTC; clone size: .; V gene: TRBV7-9; J gene: TRBJ2-1; D gene: .
CDR3 protein: CASSLKAGANYGYTF; CDR3 DNA: TGTGCCAGCAGCTTAAAAGCAGGGGCTAACTATGGCTACACCTTC; clone size: .; V gene: TRBV11-2; J gene: TRBJ1-2; D gene: .
CDR3 protein: CASSTTRQGAGSPLHF; CDR3 DNA: TGTGCCAGCAGCACGACTAGACAGGGGGCAGGTTCACCCCTCCACTTT; clone size: once; V gene: TRBV7-2; J gene: TRBJ1-6; D gene: TRBD1
CDR3 protein: CASRLSGRQNEQFF; CDR3 DNA: TGTGCCAGCCGACTAAGCGGGAGACAAAATGAGCAGTTCTTC; clone size: .; V gene: TRBV2; J gene: TRBJ2-1; D gene: TRBD2
CDR3 protein: CASSSIGTGYQPQHF; CDR3 DNA: TGTGCCAGCAGCTCGATCGGGACAGGGTATCAGCCCCAGCATTTT; clone size: .; V gene: TRBV5-8; J gene: TRBJ1-5; D gene: TRBD1
CDR3 protein: CASSGRSGTAGNTIYF; CDR3 DNA: TGTGCCAGCAGCGGACGAAGCGGGACTGCTGGAAACACCATATATTTT; clone size: .; V gene: TRBV9; J gene: TRBJ1-3; D gene: .
CDR3 protein: CASSTGTANSPLHF; CDR3 DNA: TGTGCCAGCAGCACCGGGACAGCTAATTCACCCCTCCACTTT; clone size: few; V gene: TRBV7-9; J gene: TRBJ1-6; D gene: TRBD1
CDR3 protein: CASSLRTGKGYTF; CDR3 DNA: TGTGCCAGTAGTCTCAGGACAGGCAAAGGCTACACCTTC; clone size: .; V gene: TRBV19; J gene: TRBJ1-2; D gene: TRBD1
CDR3 protein: CASSADSHSQAFF; CDR3 DNA: TGTGCCAGCAGTGCCGACAGTCATTCTCAAGCTTTCTTT; clone size: .; V gene: TRBV2; J gene: TRBJ1-1; D gene: .
CDR3 protein: CASSPTRGVQPQHF; CDR3 DNA: TGTGCCAGCAGCCCCACCCGGGGGGTTCAGCCCCAGCATTTT; clone size: .; V gene: TRBV7-8; J gene: TRBJ1-5; D gene: .
CDR3 protein: CASSLASSYNEQFF; CDR3 DNA: TGTGCCAGCAGCCTAGCGTCCTCCTACAATGAGCAGTTCTTC; clone size: .; V gene: TRBV11-3; J gene: TRBJ2-1; D gene: .
CDR3 protein: CASSSSPPAGAADEQFF; CDR3 DNA: TGTGCCAGCAGCTCCTCCCCCCCAGCGGGAGCCGCGGATGAGCAGTTCTTC; clone size: .; V gene: TRBV27; J gene: TRBJ2-1; D gene: TRBD2
CDR3 protein: CASSDLSQSQHF; CDR3 DNA: TGCGCCAGCAGTGACTTGTCCCAGTCCCAGCATTTT; clone size: .; V gene: TRBV10-2; J gene: TRBJ1-5; D gene: .
CDR3 protein: CASRPTTGQGYEQYF; CDR3 DNA: TGTGCCAGCAGGCCAACCACGGGACAGGGATACGAGCAGTACTTC; clone size: once; V gene: TRBV28; J gene: TRBJ2-7; D gene: TRBD1
CDR3 protein: CASSPMTPGAGVGDEQFF; CDR3 DNA: TGTGCCAGCTCACCCATGACCCCCGGGGCGGGAGTCGGTGATGAGCAGTTCTTC; clone size: .; V gene: TRBV18; J gene: TRBJ2-1; D gene: TRBD2
CDR3 protein: CASSASPSSYNEQFF; CDR3 DNA: TGTGCCAGCAGCGCATCTCCGAGCTCCTACAATGAGCAGTTCTTC; clone size: .; V gene: TRBV7-6; J gene: TRBJ2-1; D gene: .
CDR3 protein: CASSFGTQVEKLFF; CDR3 DNA: TGTGCCAGCAGTTTCGGCACCCAGGTCGAAAAACTGTTTTTT; clone size: .; V gene: TRBV28; J gene: TRBJ1-4; D gene: .
CDR3 protein: CASSQDLGQGAEKLFF; CDR3 DNA: TGTGCCAGCAGCCAAGATCTTGGACAGGGGGCCGAAAAACTGTTTTTT; clone size: .; V gene: TRBV4-2; J gene: TRBJ1-4; D gene: TRBD1
CDR3 protein: CASSLSGGPYNEQFF; CDR3 DNA: TGTGCCAGCAGCTTATCGGGAGGGCCCTACAATGAGCAGTTCTTC; clone size: .; V gene: TRBV7-6; J gene: TRBJ2-1; D gene: TRBD2
CDR3 protein: CASSTTSGPLGEQFF; CDR3 DNA: TGTGCCAGCAGCACGACTAGCGGCCCTCTCGGTGAGCAGTTCTTC; clone size: .; V gene: TRBV11-3; J gene: TRBJ2-1; D gene: TRBD2
CDR3 protein: CASTGASYEQYF; CDR3 DNA: TGTGCCAGCACTGGGGCTTCCTACGAGCAGTACTTC; clone size: once; V gene: TRBV28; J gene: TRBJ2-7; D gene: .
CDR3 protein: CASSYSWTSGTSYEQYF; CDR3 DNA: TGTGCCAGCAGTTATTCCTGGACTAGCGGGACCTCCTACGAGCAGTACTTC; clone size: .; V gene: TRBV28; J gene: TRBJ2-7; D gene: TRBD2
CDR3 protein: CASRPSSGETQYF; CDR3 DNA: TGTGCCAGCAGGCCCAGCTCGGGGGAGACCCAGTACTTC; clone size: .; V gene: TRBV7-2; J gene: TRBJ2-5; D gene: .
CDR3 protein: CASSPTEGQGQYF; CDR3 DNA: TGTGCCAGCAGTCCCACCGAGGGCCAAGGGCAGTACTTC; clone size: .; V gene: TRBV12-3/TRBV12-4; J gene: TRBJ2-7; D gene: .
CDR3 protein: CASSLTSGSTDTQYF; CDR3 DNA: TGTGCCAGCAGTCTGACTAGCGGGAGTACAGATACGCAGTATTTT; clone size: .; V gene: TRBV7-9; J gene: TRBJ2-3; D gene: TRBD2
CDR3 protein: CATGKGRAGDQPQHF; CDR3 DNA: TGTGCCACCGGAAAGGGACGCGCGGGGGATCAGCCCCAGCATTTT; clone size: .; V gene: TRBV24-1; J gene: TRBJ1-5; D gene: .
CDR3 protein: CASSQPLAGGSSYEQYF; CDR3 DNA: TGCGCCAGCAGTCAGCCCCTAGCGGGAGGATCCTCCTACGAGCAGTACTTC; clone size: .; V gene: TRBV23-1; J gene: TRBJ2-7; D gene: TRBD2
CDR3 protein: CASSAGRELTDTQYF; CDR3 DNA: TGTGCCAGCAGCGCAGGCCGAGAGTTGACAGATACGCAGTATTTT; clone size: .; V gene: TRBV7-2; J gene: TRBJ2-3; D gene: .
CDR3 protein: CASSPKGSGRDYNEQFF; CDR3 DNA: TGTGCCAGCAGCCCGAAGGGTAGCGGGAGGGACTACAATGAGCAGTTCTTC; clone size: .; V gene: TRBV7-9; J gene: TRBJ2-1; D gene: TRBD2
CDR3 protein: CASRGGGGLAGGPYNEQFF; CDR3 DNA: TGTGCCAGCAGAGGGGGGGGCGGACTAGCGGGAGGGCCATACAATGAGCAGTTCTTC; clone size: .; V gene: TRBV28; J gene: TRBJ2-1; D gene: TRBD2
CDR3 protein: CASSHPWDRVSKNIQYF; CDR3 DNA: TGTGCCAGCAGCCACCCCTGGGACAGGGTTTCCAAAAACATTCAGTACTTC; clone size: .; V gene: TRBV4-2; J gene: TRBJ2-4; D gene: TRBD1
CDR3 protein: CASSSQPGQGVMQYF; CDR3 DNA: TGTGCCAGCAGCTCCCAACCGGGACAGGGAGTCATGCAGTACTTC; clone size: .; V gene: TRBV11-2; J gene: TRBJ2-7; D gene: TRBD1
CDR3 protein: CATSRLAGDNEQFF; CDR3 DNA: TGTGCCACCTCGCGACTAGCGGGGGACAATGAGCAGTTCTTC; clone size: .; V gene: TRBV11-3; J gene: TRBJ2-1; D gene: TRBD2
CDR3 protein: CASGTVHGSNQPQHF; CDR3 DNA: TGTGCCAGTGGGACAGTCCATGGTAGCAATCAGCCCCAGCATTTT; clone size: .; V gene: TRBV19; J gene: TRBJ1-5; D gene: TRBD1
CDR3 protein: CASSWAGDEQFF; CDR3 DNA: TGTGCCAGCAGCTGGGCAGGGGATGAGCAGTTCTTC; clone size: .; V gene: TRBV7-9; J gene: TRBJ2-1; D gene: .
CDR3 protein: CASGATHTDTQYF; CDR3 DNA: TGTGCCAGCGGAGCGACTCACACAGATACGCAGTATTTT; clone size: .; V gene: TRBV28; J gene: TRBJ2-3; D gene: .
CDR3 protein: CSALSNYGYTF; CDR3 DNA: TGCAGTGCTCTTAGCAACTATGGCTACACCTTC; clone size: .; V gene: TRBV20-1; J gene: TRBJ1-2; D gene: .
CDR3 protein: CASSSTGTDYGYTF; CDR3 DNA: TGTGCCAGCAGTTCGACAGGCACCGACTATGGCTACACCTTC; clone size: .; V gene: TRBV6-2/TRBV6-3; J gene: TRBJ1-2; D gene: .
CDR3 protein: CASSYLRRGYGYTF; CDR3 DNA: TGTGCCAGCAGTTACCTTCGCAGGGGATATGGCTACACCTTC; clone size: .; V gene: TRBV6-5; J gene: TRBJ1-2; D gene: .
CDR3 protein: CASTLGTNRQETQYF; CDR3 DNA: TGTGCCAGCACCCTTGGGACAAATCGACAAGAGACCCAGTACTTC; clone size: .; V gene: TRBV14; J gene: TRBJ2-5; D gene: .
CDR3 protein: CASSLEFNQPQHF; CDR3 DNA: TGTGCCAGCAGCTTGGAGTTTAATCAGCCCCAGCATTTT; clone size: .; V gene: TRBV7-9; J gene: TRBJ1-5; D gene: .
CDR3 protein: CASSLSAGGGSYNEQFF; CDR3 DNA: TGTGCCAGCAGCTTGTCCGCGGGAGGTGGGTCCTACAATGAGCAGTTCTTC; clone size: .; V gene: TRBV5-5; J gene: TRBJ2-1; D gene: TRBD2